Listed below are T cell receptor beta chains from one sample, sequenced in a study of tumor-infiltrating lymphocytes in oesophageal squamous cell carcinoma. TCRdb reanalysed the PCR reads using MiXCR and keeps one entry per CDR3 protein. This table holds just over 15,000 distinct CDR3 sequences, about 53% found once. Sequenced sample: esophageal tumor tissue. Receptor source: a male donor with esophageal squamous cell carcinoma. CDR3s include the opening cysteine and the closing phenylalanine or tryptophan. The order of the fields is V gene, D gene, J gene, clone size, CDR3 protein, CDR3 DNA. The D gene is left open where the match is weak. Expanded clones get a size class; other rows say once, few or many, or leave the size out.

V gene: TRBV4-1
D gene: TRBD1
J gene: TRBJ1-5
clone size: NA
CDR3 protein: CASSRQGIEPQHF
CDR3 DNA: TGCGCCAGTTCTAGACAGGGAATAGAGCCCCAGCATTTT

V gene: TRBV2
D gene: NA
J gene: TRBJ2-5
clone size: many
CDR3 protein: CASSEAHLGGTSPVWETQYF
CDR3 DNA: TGTGCCAGCAGTGAAGCGCATTTGGGGGGAACAAGCCCTGTGTGGGAGACCCAGTACTTC

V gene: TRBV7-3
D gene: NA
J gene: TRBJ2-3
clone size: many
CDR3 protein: CASSSPLGTQYF
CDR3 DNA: TGTGCCAGCAGCTCTCCGTTAGGGACGCAGTATTTT

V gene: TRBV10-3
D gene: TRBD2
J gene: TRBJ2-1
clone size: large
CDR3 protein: CAIRPGLAGALDNEQFF
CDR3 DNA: TGTGCCATCAGACCGGGACTAGCGGGAGCCCTTGACAATGAGCAGTTCTTC

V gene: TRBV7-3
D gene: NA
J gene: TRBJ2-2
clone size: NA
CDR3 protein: CASSLRSGRPNTGELFF
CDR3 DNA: TGTGCCAGCAGCTTAAGGTCGGGACGTCCGAACACCGGGGAGCTGTTTTTT

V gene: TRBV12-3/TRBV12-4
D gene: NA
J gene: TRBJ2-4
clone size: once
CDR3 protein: CASSFVVDVGLGNEQYF
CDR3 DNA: TGTGCCAGCAGTTTTGTAGTTGACGTCGGGTTGGGGAATGAGCAGTACTTC

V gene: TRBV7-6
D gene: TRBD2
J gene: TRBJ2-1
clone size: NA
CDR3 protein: CASSLGPGGYNEQFF
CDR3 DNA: TGTGCCAGCAGCTTGGGGCCGGGGGGCTACAATGAGCAGTTCTTC

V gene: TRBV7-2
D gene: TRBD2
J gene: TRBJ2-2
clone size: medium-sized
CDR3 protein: CASSLAQRGAGTGELFF
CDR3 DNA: TGTGCCAGCAGCTTAGCGCAGCGGGGGGCGGGCACCGGGGAGCTGTTTTTT

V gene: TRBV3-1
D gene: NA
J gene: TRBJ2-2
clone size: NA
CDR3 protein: CASSVNTGELFF
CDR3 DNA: TGTGCCAGCAGCGTTAACACCGGGGAGCTGTTTTTT

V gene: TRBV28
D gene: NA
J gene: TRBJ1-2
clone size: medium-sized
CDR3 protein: CASSGPYGYTF
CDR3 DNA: TGTGCCAGCAGTGGACCCTATGGCTACACCTTC

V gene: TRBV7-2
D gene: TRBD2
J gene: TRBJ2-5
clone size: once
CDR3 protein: CASSLGARLVSGNRETQYF
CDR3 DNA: TGTGCCAGCAGCTTAGGGGCCCGATTAGTTAGCGGGAATCGAGAGACCCAGTACTTC

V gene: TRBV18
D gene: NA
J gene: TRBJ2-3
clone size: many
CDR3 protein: CASSPAFTGEVDTQYF
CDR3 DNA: TGTGCCAGCTCACCCGCTTTTACAGGAGAGGTAGATACGCAGTATTTT

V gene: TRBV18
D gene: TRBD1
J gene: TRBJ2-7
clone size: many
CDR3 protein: CASSPPYRGPYEQYF
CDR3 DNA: TGTGCCAGCTCACCACCGTACAGGGGGCCCTACGAGCAGTACTTC

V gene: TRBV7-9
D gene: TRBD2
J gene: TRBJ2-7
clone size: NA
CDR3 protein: CASSLASGSYEQYF
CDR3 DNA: TGTGCCAGCAGCTTGGCTAGCGGGTCCTACGAGCAGTACTTC

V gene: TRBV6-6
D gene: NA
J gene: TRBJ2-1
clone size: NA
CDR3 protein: CASSYLGGLNEQFF
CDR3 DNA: TGTGCCAGCAGTTATTTGGGCGGACTCAATGAGCAGTTCTTC

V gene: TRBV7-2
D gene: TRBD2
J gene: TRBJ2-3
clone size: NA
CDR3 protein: CASSSNAGELDTQYF
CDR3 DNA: TGTGCCAGCAGCTCCAACGCGGGAGAACTGGATACGCAGTATTTT

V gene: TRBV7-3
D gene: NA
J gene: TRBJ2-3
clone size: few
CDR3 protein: CASSPVGSDTQYF
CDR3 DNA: TGTGCCAGCAGCCCCGTGGGGTCAGATACGCAGTATTTT

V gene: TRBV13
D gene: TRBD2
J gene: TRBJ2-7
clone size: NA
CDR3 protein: CASSRRLAGGSYNEQYF
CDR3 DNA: TGTGCCAGCAGCCGCAGACTAGCGGGGGGCTCCTACAATGAGCAGTACTTC

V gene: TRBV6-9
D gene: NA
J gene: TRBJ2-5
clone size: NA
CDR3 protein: CASSFQYQETQYF
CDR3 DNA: TGTGCCAGCAGTTTTCAATACCAAGAGACCCAGTACTTC

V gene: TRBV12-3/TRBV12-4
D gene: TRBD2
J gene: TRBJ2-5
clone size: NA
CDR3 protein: CASSLGTSEKETQYF
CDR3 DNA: TGTGCCAGCAGTTTAGGGACTAGCGAAAAAGAGACCCAGTACTTC

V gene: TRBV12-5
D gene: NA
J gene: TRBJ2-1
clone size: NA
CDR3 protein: CASGRGWNEQFF
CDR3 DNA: TGTGCTAGTGGTAGGGGGTGGAATGAGCAGTTCTTC

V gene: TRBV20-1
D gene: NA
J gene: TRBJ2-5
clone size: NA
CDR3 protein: CSASLSSGFSYNEQYF
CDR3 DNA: TGCAGTGCTAGCTTATCGAGCGGTTTCTCCTACAATGAGCAGTACTTC

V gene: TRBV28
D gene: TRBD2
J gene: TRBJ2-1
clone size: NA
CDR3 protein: CASRTGTSEQFF
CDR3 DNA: TGTGCCAGCAGGACCGGGACTAGCGAGCAGTTCTTC

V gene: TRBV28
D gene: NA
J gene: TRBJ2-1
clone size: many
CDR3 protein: CASRQVRYNEQFF
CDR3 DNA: TGTGCCAGCAGACAGGTCCGCTACAATGAGCAGTTCTTC

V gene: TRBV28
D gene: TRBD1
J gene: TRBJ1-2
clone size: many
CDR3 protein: CASTGVANYGYTF
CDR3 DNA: TGTGCCAGTACAGGGGTTGCTAACTATGGCTACACCTTC

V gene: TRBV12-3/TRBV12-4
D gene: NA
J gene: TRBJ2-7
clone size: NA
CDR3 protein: CASSLVQGVSYEQYF
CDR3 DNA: TGTGCCAGCAGTTTGGTTCAGGGCGTTTCCTACGAGCAGTACTTC

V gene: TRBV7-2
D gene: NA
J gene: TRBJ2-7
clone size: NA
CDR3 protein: CASSLQGNGGAYEQYF
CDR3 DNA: TGTGCCAGCAGCTTACAGGGGAATGGGGGGGCCTACGAGCAGTACTTC

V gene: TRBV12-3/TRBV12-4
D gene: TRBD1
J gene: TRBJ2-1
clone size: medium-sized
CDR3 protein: CASSSTGDNYNEQFF
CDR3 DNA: TGTGCCAGCAGTTCGACAGGGGACAATTACAATGAGCAGTTCTTC

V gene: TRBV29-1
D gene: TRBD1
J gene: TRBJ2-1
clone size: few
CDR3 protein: CSVSSTGGDYNEQFF
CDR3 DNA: TGCAGCGTTTCTTCGACAGGGGGCGACTACAATGAGCAGTTCTTC

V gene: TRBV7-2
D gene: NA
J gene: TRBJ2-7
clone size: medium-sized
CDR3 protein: CASRGASSYEQYF
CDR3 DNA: TGTGCCAGCCGGGGGGCTAGCTCCTACGAGCAGTACTTC

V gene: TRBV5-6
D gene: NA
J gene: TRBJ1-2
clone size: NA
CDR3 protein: CASSWPSLGSYGYTF
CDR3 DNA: TGTGCCAGCAGCTGGCCCTCGCTGGGGAGCTATGGCTACACCTTC

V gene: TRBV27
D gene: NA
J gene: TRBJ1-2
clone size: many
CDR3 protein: CASSFFSNYGYTF
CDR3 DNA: TGTGCCAGCAGTTTTTTCAGTAACTATGGCTACACCTTC

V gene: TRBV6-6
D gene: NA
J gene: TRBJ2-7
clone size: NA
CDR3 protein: CASSSLRRRVYEQYF
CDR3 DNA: TGTGCCAGCAGTTCCCTCCGGAGGCGTGTCTACGAGCAGTACTTC

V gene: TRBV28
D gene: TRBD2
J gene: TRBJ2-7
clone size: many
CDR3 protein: CASSPLAVPDEQYF
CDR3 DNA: TGTGCCAGCAGTCCTCTAGCGGTCCCCGACGAGCAGTACTTC

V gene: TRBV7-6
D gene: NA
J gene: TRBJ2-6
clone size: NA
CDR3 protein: CASSLNTPSSGANVLTF
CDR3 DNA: TGTGCCAGCAGCTTAAACACCCCCAGCTCTGGGGCCAACGTCCTGACTTTC

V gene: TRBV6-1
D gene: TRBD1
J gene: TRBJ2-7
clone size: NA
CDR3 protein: CASSEPGQGGEQYF
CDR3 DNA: TGTGCCAGCAGTGAACCGGGACAGGGGGGCGAGCAGTACTTC

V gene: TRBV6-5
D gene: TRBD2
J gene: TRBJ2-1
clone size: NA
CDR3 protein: CASRTGTSFYEQFF
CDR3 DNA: TGTGCCAGCAGAACCGGGACTAGCTTTTATGAGCAGTTCTTC

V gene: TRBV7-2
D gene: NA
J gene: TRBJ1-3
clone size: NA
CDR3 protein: CASSLTFGNTIYF
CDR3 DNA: TGTGCCAGCAGCCTTACGTTTGGAAACACCATATATTTT

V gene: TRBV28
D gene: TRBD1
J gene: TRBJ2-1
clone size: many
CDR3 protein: CATVGQGAAEQFF
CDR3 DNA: TGTGCCACCGTGGGGCAGGGGGCAGCTGAGCAGTTCTTC

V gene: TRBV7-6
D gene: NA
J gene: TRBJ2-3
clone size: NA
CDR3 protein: CASSHPRGELYF
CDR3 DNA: TGTGCTAGCAGCCATCCTCGAGGGGAGCTGTATTTT

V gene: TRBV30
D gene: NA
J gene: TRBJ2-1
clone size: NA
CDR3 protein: CVWNSPGLLDFAQFF
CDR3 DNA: TGTGTCTGGAATAGCCCAGGCCTTCTGGATTTTGCACAGTTCTTC

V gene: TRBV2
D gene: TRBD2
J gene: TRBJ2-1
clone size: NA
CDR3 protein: CASSEQLLAGGYNEQFF
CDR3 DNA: TGTGCCAGCAGTGAACAACTACTAGCGGGGGGCTACAATGAGCAGTTCTTC

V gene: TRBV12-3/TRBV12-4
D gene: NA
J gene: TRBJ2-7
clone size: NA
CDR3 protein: CASSRGPGTYEQYF
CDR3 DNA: TGTGCCAGCAGCCGGGGGCCCGGTACCTACGAGCAGTACTTC

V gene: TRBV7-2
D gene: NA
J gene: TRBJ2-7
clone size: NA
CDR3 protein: CASSVGTNEQYF
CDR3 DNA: TGTGCCAGCAGCGTGGGGACCAATGAGCAGTACTTC

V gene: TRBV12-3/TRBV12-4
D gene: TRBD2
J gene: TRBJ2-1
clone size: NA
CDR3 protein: CASSPFSGRDNEQFF
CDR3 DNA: TGTGCCAGCAGTCCCTTTAGCGGGAGGGACAATGAGCAGTTCTTC

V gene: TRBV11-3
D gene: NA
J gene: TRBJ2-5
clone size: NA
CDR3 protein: CASSLSGRETQYF
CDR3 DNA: TGTGCCAGCAGCTTATCGGGGAGAGAGACCCAGTACTTC

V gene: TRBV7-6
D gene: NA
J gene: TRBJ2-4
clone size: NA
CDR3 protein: CASSFGGTKNIQYF
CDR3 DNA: TGTGCCAGCAGCTTTGGCGGGACCAAAAACATTCAGTACTTC

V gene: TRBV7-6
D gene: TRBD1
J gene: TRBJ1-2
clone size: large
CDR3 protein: CASSLGQGGYGYTF
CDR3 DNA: TGTGCCAGCAGCTTGGGACAGGGTGGCTATGGCTACACCTTC

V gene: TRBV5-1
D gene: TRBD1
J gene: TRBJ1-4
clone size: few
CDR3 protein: CASSPQGVNEKLFF
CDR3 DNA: TGCGCCAGCAGCCCACAGGGGGTTAATGAAAAACTGTTTTTT

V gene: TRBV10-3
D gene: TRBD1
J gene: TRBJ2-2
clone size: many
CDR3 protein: CAIRRDRSTGELFF
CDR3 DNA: TGTGCCATCAGGAGGGACAGGAGCACCGGGGAGCTGTTTTTT

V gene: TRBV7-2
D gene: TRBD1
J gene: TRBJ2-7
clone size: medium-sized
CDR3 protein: CASSLVGTGSYEQYF
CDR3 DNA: TGTGCCAGCAGCTTAGTAGGGACAGGTTCCTACGAGCAGTACTTC

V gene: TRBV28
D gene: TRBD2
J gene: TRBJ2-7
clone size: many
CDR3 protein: CASSLWSSGITYEQYF
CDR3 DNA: TGTGCCAGCAGTTTATGGTCTAGCGGGATTACGTACGAGCAGTACTTC

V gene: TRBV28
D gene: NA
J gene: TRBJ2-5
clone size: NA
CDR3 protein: CASSPGHLQETQYF
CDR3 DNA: TGTGCCAGCAGTCCGGGACATCTCCAAGAGACCCAGTACTTC

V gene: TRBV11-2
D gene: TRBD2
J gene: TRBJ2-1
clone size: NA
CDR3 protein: CASSRIGLAGVSYNEQFF
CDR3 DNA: TGTGCCAGCAGCCGAATAGGACTAGCGGGAGTTTCCTACAATGAGCAGTTCTTC

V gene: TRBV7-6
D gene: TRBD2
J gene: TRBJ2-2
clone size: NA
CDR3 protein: CASSLAASGNTGELFF
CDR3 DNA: TGTGCCAGCAGCTTAGCGGCTAGCGGGAACACCGGGGAGCTGTTTTTT